The clone carrying this T cell receptor beta chain came up once. The antigen remains unidentified. The data originate from a study of shared clonotypes between healthy human individuals. The wider study: Per-donor plates numbered three CD4 naive, three CD4 memory, two CD8 naive and one CD8 memory. Study-level points and caveats: Estimated clonotype richness was generally higher in naive than memory subsets.

V was pared by 3 bases and J by 5 bases, with 10 bases between. The CDR3 totals 13 residues. CDR1 and CDR2 from the germline V gene are SGHAT and FQNNGV. Using immunoSEQ multiplex PCR, the repertoire was profiled, and TCRdb retains in-frame clones only, with some absent. This table holds millions of clones, approximately 90% found once. This receptor was identified in a man aged 18-30 years in good health. The chain employs TRBV11-2 and TRBJ1-1; D remains ambiguous. Sequencing used naive CD4+ T cells sorted from blood. Subset in this sample: CD45RA+ positively selected. The CDR3 sequence: CASSFARSTEAFF. The CDR3 DNA follows: TGTGCCAGCAGCTTCGCCAGATCTACTGAAGCTTTCTTT.